Listed here are 10 T cell receptor beta chains from one sample, sequenced in a study of cytomegalovirus exposure and HLA in healthy donors. A multiplex PCR was run with 60 Vbeta primers and 13 Jbeta primers. Some clones are missing from TCRdb's copy, which holds only in-frame ones; the method was immunoSEQ multiplex PCR. The top ten hold under 3% of the sample, which has about 60,000 clones, roughly 84% seen once. Source material: PBMCs. All receptors come from a woman aged 30 to 39 in good health and CMV-seronegative.

This clone came up a few times. The rearrangement joins TRBV2 to TRBJ1-1; D call uncertain. CDR3 length equals 14 residues. Germline-derived CDR1 and CDR2 are SNHLY and FYNNEI. V dropped 2 bases and J dropped 5 bases, with 12 bases sitting between them. The DNA for the CDR3 is TGTGCCAGCAGTGAAAGGTGGAGTTCGACTGAAGCTTTCTTT. Residues: CASSERWSSTEAFF.

This chain links TRBV4-1 with TRBJ1-1, with a tentative D call TRBD1 (6 bases). V was shortened by 3 bases and J by 8 bases, with 13 bases between the two germline ends. Germline assignment: CDR1 MGHRA and CDR2 YSYEKL. CDR3 length equals 13 residues. CDR3 loop: CASSHLRGGEAFF. The CDR3 DNA follows: TGCGCCAGCAGCCATTTAAGGGGGGGAGAAGCTTTCTTT.

This clone has a single count. The chain links TRBV5-6 to TRBJ1-3; D is unresolved. The CDR3 has 15 residues. Per germline, CDR1 SGHDT and CDR2 YYEEEE. The V gene lost 3 bases and the J gene lost 0 bases, with 10 bases spanning the gap. Here the CDR3 reads CASSSTDISGNTIYF. The CDR3 bases are TGTGCCAGCAGCTCTACCGACATCTCTGGAAACACCATATATTTT.

V and J are TRBV6-1 and TRBJ2-7; tentatively, D is TRBD1 (6 bases). The V end lost 11 bases, the J end lost 3 bases, and 17 bases lay between the germline ends. Germline loops: CDR1 MNHNS, CDR2 SASEGT. This CDR3 spans 13 amino acids. The CDR3 nucleotides read TGTGCCGCCAGGGGACAAGCATTCTACGAGCAGTACTTC. Translated: CAARGQAFYEQYF.

V gene TRBV10-3 combines with J gene TRBJ1-5, with 11 bases lining up with TRBD1. The CDR3 is 14 amino acids. V was clipped by 10 bases and J by 1 base; unmatched bases: 3. Germline values: CDR1 ENHRY, CDR2 SYGVKD. For the CDR3, the DNA is TGTGCCACTGGACAGGGGGCAAGCAATCAGCCCCAGCATTTT. It yields the protein CATGQGASNQPQHF.

V and J are TRBV9 and TRBJ1-1, with D tentatively TRBD1 (5 bases). This CDR3 is 15 amino acids long. Germline values: CDR1 SGDLS, CDR2 YYNGEE. The V gene lost 0 bases and the J gene lost 3 bases, with 12 bases spanning the gap. The CDR3 sequence: CASSVGRGEDTEAFF. The DNA for the CDR3 is TGTGCCAGCAGCGTAGGACGGGGGGAGGACACTGAAGCTTTCTTT.

This clone came up a few times. The V gene is TRBV9, the J gene TRBJ2-3, with 8 bases identical to TRBD2. V was pared by 2 bases and J by 0 bases, with 8 bases of the junction left unmatched. Germline CDR1 is SGDLS and CDR2 is YYNGEE. There are 17 residues in the CDR3. The CDR3 loop reads CASSVGVSGTSTDTQYF. The CDR3, as DNA: TGTGCCAGCAGCGTGGGGGTTAGCGGGACTAGCACAGATACGCAGTATTTT.

The V and J genes are TRBV28 and TRBJ1-5; D may be TRBD1 (6 bases). This CDR3 has 17 amino acids. The germline gives CDR1 MDHEN, CDR2 SYDVKM. V lost 5 bases to trimming and J lost 1 base, with 18 bases between them. The CDR3: CASSPPNRVRSNQPQHF. CDR3 bases: TGTGCCAGCAGTCCCCCCAACAGGGTGAGGAGCAATCAGCCCCAGCATTTT.

This chain links TRBV28 with TRBJ1-2; D not certain. In germline, CDR1 is MDHEN, CDR2 SYDVKM. The ends were cut back, 4 bases at V and 6 bases at J, with 6 bases in the middle. The CDR3 covers 11 residues. The CDR3 loop is CASSSVDGYTF. CDR3 DNA sequence: TGTGCCAGCAGTTCCGTTGATGGCTACACCTTC.

The chain joins TRBV7-9 to TRBJ2-5; possibly TRBD1 for D (6 bases). V lost 5 bases, J lost 5 bases, and 18 bases lay in between. This CDR3 comprises 15 residues. Looked up from germline, CDR1 is SEHNR and CDR2 is FQNEAQ (reference sequence). The CDR3 region has the DNA TGTGCCAGCAGCCAAGGGGACACCCCGCAGGAGACCCAGTACTTC. Its protein is CASSQGDTPQETQYF.